These T cell receptor beta chains were read from a single sample in a study of T cell responses to AZD1222 COVID-19 vaccine. Some clones are missing from TCRdb's copy, which holds only in-frame ones; the method was immunoSEQ multiplex PCR. The sample has about 83,000 clones; about 84% are singletons. Specimen: peripheral blood, collected on day 0 of AZD1222 vaccination. These receptors were obtained from an adult in good health. Each CDR3 is given with its conserved first and last residue. D genes are given only for firm matches. Clone size is shown for a subset of rows, as once, few, many or a class of expanded clone.

v_gene	j_gene	d_gene	abundance	CDR3aa	CDR3nt
TRBV7-2	TRBJ1-6	TRBD1	-	CASSVKTGHNSPLHF	TGTGCCAGCAGCGTCAAGACAGGGCATAATTCACCCCTCCACTTT
TRBV27	TRBJ2-3	TRBD2	-	CASSSGLAGSDTQYF	TGTGCCAGCAGTTCCGGACTAGCGGGGTCAGATACGCAGTATTTT
TRBV9	TRBJ2-5	TRBD2	few	CASSAGTSGRETQYF	TGTGCCAGCAGCGCGGGGACTAGCGGGAGAGAGACCCAGTACTTC
TRBV29-1	TRBJ2-2	-	-	CSVDPGANTGELFF	TGCAGCGTTGATCCCGGGGCAAACACCGGGGAGCTGTTTTTT
TRBV7-9	TRBJ2-7	-	-	CASSLASGRSYEQYF	TGTGCCAGCAGCTTAGCCTCGGGTCGCTCCTACGAGCAGTACTTC
TRBV27	TRBJ2-2	TRBD1	-	CASRPGQGPTGELFF	TGTGCCAGCAGACCGGGACAGGGTCCCACCGGGGAGCTGTTTTTT
TRBV5-1	TRBJ2-7	-	-	CASRGGLSSYEQYF	TGCGCCAGCAGAGGGGGACTCAGCTCCTACGAGCAGTACTTC
TRBV11-2	TRBJ1-2	-	-	CASTGVSHGYTF	TGTGCCAGCACGGGGGTCTCGCATGGCTACACCTTC
TRBV30	TRBJ2-7	TRBD1	once	CAWSVPRQGATEQYF	TGTGCCTGGAGTGTACCTAGACAGGGGGCGACCGAGCAGTACTTC
TRBV28	TRBJ1-6	-	-	CASSFGGLNNSPLHF	TGTGCCAGCAGTTTCGGGGGGCTCAATAATTCACCCCTCCACTTT
TRBV4-2	TRBJ1-3	-	-	CASSPDRTKIYF	TGTGCCAGCAGCCCCGACAGGACGAAGATATATTTT
TRBV10-3	TRBJ2-7	TRBD2	once	CAISVWREGYEQYF	TGTGCCATCAGTGTGTGGCGGGAGGGATACGAGCAGTACTTC
TRBV29-1	TRBJ2-2	TRBD1	-	CSVGRGRVGELFF	TGCAGCGTTGGCAGGGGGCGGGTCGGGGAGCTGTTTTTT
TRBV29-1	TRBJ1-1	-	-	CSGTGQMNTEAFF	TGCAGCGGGACGGGCCAGATGAACACTGAAGCTTTCTTT
TRBV5-4	TRBJ1-1	-	-	CASRPGGAQIATF	TGTGCCAGCAGACCGGGGGGGGCCCAAATCGCGACGTTT
TRBV7-2	TRBJ2-1	TRBD2	-	CASSSGTTNNEQFF	TGTGCCAGCAGTTCCGGGACTACCAACAATGAGCAGTTCTTC
TRBV12-3/TRBV12-4	TRBJ2-5	-	-	CASSPGVGETQYF	TGTGCCAGCAGTCCAGGGGTTGGAGAGACCCAGTACTTC
TRBV5-6	TRBJ2-7	TRBD1	-	CASSLGGTGIPEQYF	TGTGCCAGCAGCTTGGGAGGGACAGGGATCCCCGAGCAGTACTTC
TRBV7-9	TRBJ1-1	-	-	CASRRGNTEAFF	TGTGCCAGCAGACGGGGGAACACTGAAGCTTTCTTT
TRBV19	TRBJ1-3	TRBD1	-	CASSLGQANSGNTIYF	TGTGCCTCAAGCCTCGGACAGGCGAACTCTGGAAACACCATATATTTT
TRBV14	TRBJ2-6	TRBD1	-	CASSEGGLGANVLTF	TGTGCCAGCAGTGAAGGGGGCCTTGGGGCCAACGTCCTGACTTTC
TRBV7-2	TRBJ2-3	-	-	CASSSGAVGTDTQYF	TGTGCCAGCAGCTCGGGGGCTGTAGGCACAGATACGCAGTATTTT
TRBV7-3	TRBJ1-1	-	-	CASSLTGKNTEAFF	TGTGCCAGCAGCTTAACGGGGAAGAACACTGAAGCTTTCTTT
TRBV14	TRBJ2-7	-	-	CASSYVWGEQYF	TGTGCCAGCAGCTATGTATGGGGCGAGCAGTACTTC
TRBV4-3	TRBJ2-2	-	-	CASSQHPLTDSSGELFF	TGCGCCAGCAGCCAACACCCCCTCACAGACTCGTCCGGGGAGCTGTTTTTT
TRBV18	TRBJ2-7	TRBD2	-	CASSGLFSSGGNSYEQYF	TGTGCCAGCTCAGGACTCTTCTCTAGCGGGGGGAACTCCTACGAGCAGTACTTC
TRBV12-5	TRBJ1-6	TRBD1	-	CASGLGPGQTYNSPLHF	TGTGCTAGTGGTTTGGGGCCGGGACAGACCTATAATTCACCCCTCCACTTT
TRBV6-2/TRBV6-3	TRBJ2-7	-	few	CASSYSTGYEQYF	TGTGCCAGCAGTTACTCGACGGGGTACGAGCAGTACTTC
TRBV15	TRBJ2-2	TRBD1	-	CATSRAGTAVHGELFF	TGTGCCACCAGCAGAGCCGGGACAGCGGTACACGGGGAGCTGTTTTTT
TRBV7-2	TRBJ1-1	-	-	CASSSNGPNVGTEAFF	TGTGCCAGCAGCTCGAATGGGCCGAACGTCGGCACTGAAGCTTTCTTT
TRBV24-1	TRBJ1-1	-	-	CATSDPGRGAFF	TGTGCCACCAGTGACCCGGGACGTGGAGCTTTCTTT
TRBV4-2	TRBJ1-5	TRBD1	-	CASSLTGTEFNQPQHF	TGTGCCAGCAGCTTGACCGGGACAGAGTTTAATCAGCCCCAGCATTTT
TRBV27	TRBJ2-2	-	few	CASGLGNTGELFF	TGTGCCAGCGGTCTGGGAAACACCGGGGAGCTGTTTTTT
TRBV20-1	TRBJ1-1	-	-	CSVSGDTEAFF	TGCAGTGTATCAGGGGACACTGAAGCTTTCTTT
TRBV6-5	TRBJ1-4	TRBD1	-	CASRQGGQGDEKLFF	TGTGCCAGCAGACAAGGGGGACAGGGGGATGAAAAACTGTTTTTT
TRBV7-3	TRBJ1-2	-	-	CASSLSGADYGYTF	TGTGCCAGCAGCTTATCGGGTGCCGACTATGGCTACACCTTC